Listed below are T cell receptor beta chains from one sample, sequenced in a study of shared clonotypes between healthy human individuals. The assay was immunoSEQ multiplex PCR, and TCRdb's table has in-frame clones only and misses some. The data contain some 630,000 clones, roughly 96% of them singletons. The sequencing sample was made of naive CD8+ T cells sorted from blood. These receptors all come from a woman in her twenties or thirties in good health. CDR3s include the opening cysteine and the closing phenylalanine or tryptophan. D genes are given only for firm matches.

>TRBJ2-3|TRBD2|TRBV5-6
CASSSSSESGVSTDTQYF
TGTGCCAGCAGCTCCTCCTCAGAAAGCGGGGTTAGCACAGATACGCAGTATTTT
>TRBJ1-5|-|TRBV2
CASSEASGNQPQHF
TGTGCCAGCAGTGAAGCTTCAGGCAATCAGCCCCAGCATTTT
>TRBJ2-7|TRBD2|TRBV5-4
CASSFSGRYHYEQYF
TGTGCCAGCAGCTTTAGCGGGAGATATCACTACGAGCAGTACTTC
>TRBJ2-1|-|TRBV29-1
CSVEGGSYNEQFF
TGCAGCGTTGAAGGGGGGTCCTACAATGAGCAGTTCTTC
>TRBJ2-7|-|TRBV10-2
CASSTDMGTYYEQYF
TGCGCCAGCAGTACCGACATGGGCACTTACTACGAGCAGTACTTC
>TRBJ2-1|TRBD2|TRBV10-2
CASSLGTSGEQFF
TGCGCCAGCAGTCTAGGAACTAGCGGTGAGCAGTTCTTC
>TRBJ2-2|-|TRBV7-9
CASPFGANTGELFF
TGTGCCAGCCCCTTTGGGGCGAACACCGGGGAGCTGTTTTTT
>TRBJ2-3|-|TRBV28
CASSSNPTDTQYF
TGTGCCAGCAGTTCGAATCCCACAGATACGCAGTATTTT
>TRBJ1-5|-|TRBV19
CASSIASAGWNQPQHF
TGTGCCAGTAGTATAGCATCCGCGGGATGGAATCAGCCCCAGCATTTT
>TRBJ2-1|TRBD2|TRBV7-2
CASSILAGVYNEQFF
TGTGCCAGCAGCATACTAGCGGGTGTCTACAATGAGCAGTTCTTC
>TRBJ1-1|-|TRBV2
CASSGSRNTEAFF
TGTGCCAGCAGTGGGTCCCGCAACACTGAAGCTTTCTTT